This is a list of T cell receptor beta chains from one sample in a study of shared clonotypes between healthy human individuals. Sequencing used immunoSEQ multiplex PCR; TCRdb keeps in-frame clones, though not all of them. This table holds roughly 480,000 clones, around 80% found once. Sequenced: PBMCs. Source of these receptors: a woman between 40 and 50 years old in good health. Some clones in this sample may be carry-over from other donors' samples. CDR3s include the opening cysteine and the closing phenylalanine or tryptophan.

TRBV7-2	TRBJ2-7	CASSLDRGAGEQYF
TRBV10-1	TRBJ2-7	CASSESGGKSYEQYF
TRBV7-2	TRBJ1-1	CASSLVPRTEAFF
TRBV5-4	TRBJ1-1	CASSRGQGGDAEAFF
TRBV30	TRBJ2-3	CAWSLGTGVSDTQYF
TRBV5-1	TRBJ1-1	CASSLAAGGTEAFF
TRBV5-1	TRBJ2-1	CASSLGELAEQFF
TRBV25-1	TRBJ2-7	CASSDSLGSSYEQYF
TRBV5-1	TRBJ2-7	CASSPIRGGDGPYEQYF
TRBV19	TRBJ2-1	CASSISGNSYNEQFF
TRBV6-5	TRBJ1-1	CASSRDRGVRAFF
TRBV9	TRBJ2-7	CASSAGDRPTYEQYF
TRBV6-1	TRBJ2-1	CASNGFRSYNEQFF
TRBV7-8	TRBJ1-1	CASSFPGGVVYTEAFF
TRBV6-1	TRBJ2-7	CASSEGPSGFYEQYF
TRBV10-2	TRBJ2-3	CASTDALGGSADTQYF
TRBV28	TRBJ1-5	CASSGWTGGIQPQHF
TRBV7-6	TRBJ1-4	CASSLVLGGGNEKLFF
TRBV5-1	TRBJ1-2	CASSLALISYGYTF
TRBV4-2	TRBJ1-1	CAPRPGRGTEAFF
TRBV10-3	TRBJ1-3	CAIIPGPSSGNTIYF
TRBV7-9	TRBJ1-5	CASSGTGNLFNNQPQHF
TRBV28	TRBJ2-3	CASSLRRPQLNTDTQYF
TRBV5-6	TRBJ2-6	CASSDLGQENSGANVLTF
TRBV7-2	TRBJ2-7	CASSLRKLGYEQYF
TRBV5-5	TRBJ2-1	CASSLELAFGDEQFF
TRBV2	TRBJ1-2	CASSDWQLGYTF
TRBV11-2	TRBJ2-7	CASSSNSGSTYEQYF
TRBV10-2	TRBJ2-1	CASSRSSRSYNEQFF
TRBV5-1	TRBJ2-7	CASSLGTGEAYEQYF